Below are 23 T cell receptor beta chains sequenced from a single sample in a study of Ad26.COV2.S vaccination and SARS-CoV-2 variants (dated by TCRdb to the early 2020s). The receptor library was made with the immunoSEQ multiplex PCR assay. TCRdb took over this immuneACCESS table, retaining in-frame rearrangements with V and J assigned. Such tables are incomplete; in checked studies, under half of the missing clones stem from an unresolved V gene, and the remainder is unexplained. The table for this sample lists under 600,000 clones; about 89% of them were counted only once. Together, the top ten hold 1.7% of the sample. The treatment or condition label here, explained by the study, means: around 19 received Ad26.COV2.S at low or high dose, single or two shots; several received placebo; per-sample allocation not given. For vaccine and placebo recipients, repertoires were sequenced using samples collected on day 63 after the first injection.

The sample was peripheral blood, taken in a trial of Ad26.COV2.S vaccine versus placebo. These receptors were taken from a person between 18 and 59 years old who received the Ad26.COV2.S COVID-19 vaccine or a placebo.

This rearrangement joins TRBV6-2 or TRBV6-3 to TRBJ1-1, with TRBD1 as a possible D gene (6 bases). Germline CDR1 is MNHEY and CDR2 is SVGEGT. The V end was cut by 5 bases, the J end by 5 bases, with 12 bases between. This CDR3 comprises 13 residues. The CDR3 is CASSPTRGTEAFF. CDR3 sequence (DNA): TGTGCCAGCAGTCCGACTAGGGGGACTGAAGCTTTCTTT.

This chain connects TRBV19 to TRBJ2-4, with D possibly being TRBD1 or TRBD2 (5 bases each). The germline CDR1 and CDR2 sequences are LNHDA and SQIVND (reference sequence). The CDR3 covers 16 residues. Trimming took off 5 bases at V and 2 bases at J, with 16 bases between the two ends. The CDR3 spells CASSLPGTVSKNIQYF. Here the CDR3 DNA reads TGTGCCAGTAGTCTCCCCGGGACGGTCTCCAAAAACATTCAGTACTTC.

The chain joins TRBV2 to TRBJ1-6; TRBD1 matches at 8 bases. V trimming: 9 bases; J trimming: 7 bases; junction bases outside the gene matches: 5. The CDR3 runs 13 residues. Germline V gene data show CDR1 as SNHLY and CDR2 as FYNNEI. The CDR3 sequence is CASKNRGNSPLHF. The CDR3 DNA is TGTGCCAGTAAGAACAGGGGGAATTCACCCCTCCACTTT.

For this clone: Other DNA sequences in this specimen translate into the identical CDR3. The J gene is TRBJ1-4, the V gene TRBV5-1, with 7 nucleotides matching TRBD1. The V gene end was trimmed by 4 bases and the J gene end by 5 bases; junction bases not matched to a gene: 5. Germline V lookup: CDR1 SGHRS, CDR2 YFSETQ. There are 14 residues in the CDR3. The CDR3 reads CASSLGGSNEKLFF. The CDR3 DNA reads TGCGCCAGCAGCCTAGGGGGCTCCAATGAAAAACTGTTTTTT.

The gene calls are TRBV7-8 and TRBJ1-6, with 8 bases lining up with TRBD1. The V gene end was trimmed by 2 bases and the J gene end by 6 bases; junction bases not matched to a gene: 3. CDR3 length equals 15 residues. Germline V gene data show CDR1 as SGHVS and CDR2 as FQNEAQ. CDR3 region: CASSLKGQANSPLHF. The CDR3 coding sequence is TGTGCCAGCAGCTTAAAGGGACAGGCTAATTCACCCCTCCACTTT.

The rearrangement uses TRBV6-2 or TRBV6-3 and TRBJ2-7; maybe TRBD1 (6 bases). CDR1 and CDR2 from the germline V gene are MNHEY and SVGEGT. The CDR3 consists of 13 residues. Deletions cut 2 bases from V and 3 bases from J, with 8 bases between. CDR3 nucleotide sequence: TGTGCCAGCAGTTACGGGACACTCTACGAGCAGTACTTC. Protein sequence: CASSYGTLYEQYF.

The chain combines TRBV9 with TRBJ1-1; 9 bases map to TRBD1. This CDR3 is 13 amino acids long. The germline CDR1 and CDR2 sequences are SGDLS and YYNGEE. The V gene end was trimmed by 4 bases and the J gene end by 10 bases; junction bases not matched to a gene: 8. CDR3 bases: TGTGCCAGCAGCACCGGACAGGGGTTCAGAGCTTTCTTT. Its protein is CASSTGQGFRAFF.

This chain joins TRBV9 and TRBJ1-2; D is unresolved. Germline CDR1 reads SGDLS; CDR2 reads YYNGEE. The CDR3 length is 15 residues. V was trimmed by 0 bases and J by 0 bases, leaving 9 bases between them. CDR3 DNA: TGTGCCAGCAGCGTAGGGCCCGGAACTAACTATGGCTACACCTTC. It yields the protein CASSVGPGTNYGYTF.

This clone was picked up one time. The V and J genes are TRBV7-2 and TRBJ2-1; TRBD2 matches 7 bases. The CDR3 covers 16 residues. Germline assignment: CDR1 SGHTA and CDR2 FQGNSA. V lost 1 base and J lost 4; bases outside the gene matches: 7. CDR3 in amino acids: CASSLGASGFYNEQFF. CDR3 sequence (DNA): TGTGCCAGCAGCTTAGGCGCTAGCGGCTTTTACAATGAGCAGTTCTTC.

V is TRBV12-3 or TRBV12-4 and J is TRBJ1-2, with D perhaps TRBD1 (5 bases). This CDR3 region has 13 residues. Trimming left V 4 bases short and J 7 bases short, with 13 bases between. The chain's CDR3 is CASSSPGLFGYTF. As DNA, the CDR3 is TGTGCCAGCAGTTCCCCAGGGTTATTTGGCTACACCTTC.

The chain's CDR3 is CASSPGTSYGAGETQYF. The DNA for the CDR3 is TGTGCCAGCAGTCCAGGGACTAGCTATGGGGCCGGGGAGACCCAGTACTTC. This rearrangement joins TRBV6-2 or TRBV6-3 to TRBJ2-5; TRBD2 aligns across 9 bases. Germline V gene sequence: CDR1 MNHEY, CDR2 SVGEGT. The CDR3 covers 17 residues. V lost 5 bases to trimming and J lost 5 bases; unmatched junction nucleotides: 15.

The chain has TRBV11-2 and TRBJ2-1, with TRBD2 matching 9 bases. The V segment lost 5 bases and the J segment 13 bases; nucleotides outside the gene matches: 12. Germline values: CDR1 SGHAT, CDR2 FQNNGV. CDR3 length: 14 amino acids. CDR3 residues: CASSRVGSGGPQFF. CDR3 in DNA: TGTGCCAGCAGCAGGGTCGGTAGCGGGGGCCCCCAGTTCTTC.

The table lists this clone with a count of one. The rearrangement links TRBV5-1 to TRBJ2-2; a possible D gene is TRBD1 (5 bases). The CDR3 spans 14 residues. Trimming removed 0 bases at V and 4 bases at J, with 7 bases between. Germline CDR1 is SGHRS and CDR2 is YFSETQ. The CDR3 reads CASSLDGATGELFF. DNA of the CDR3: TGCGCCAGCAGCTTGGATGGGGCCACCGGGGAGCTGTTTTTT.

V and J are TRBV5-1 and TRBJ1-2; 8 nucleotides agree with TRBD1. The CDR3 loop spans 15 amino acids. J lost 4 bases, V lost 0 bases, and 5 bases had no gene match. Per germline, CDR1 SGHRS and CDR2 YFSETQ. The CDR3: CASSLAGGESYGYTF. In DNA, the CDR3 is TGCGCCAGCAGCTTGGCAGGGGGCGAAAGCTATGGCTACACCTTC.

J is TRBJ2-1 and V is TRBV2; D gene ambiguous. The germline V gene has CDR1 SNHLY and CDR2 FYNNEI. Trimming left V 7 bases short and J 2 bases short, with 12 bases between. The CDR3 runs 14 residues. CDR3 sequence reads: CASTGTDTYNEQFF. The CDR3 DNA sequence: TGTGCCAGCACAGGTACAGATACCTACAATGAGCAGTTCTTC.

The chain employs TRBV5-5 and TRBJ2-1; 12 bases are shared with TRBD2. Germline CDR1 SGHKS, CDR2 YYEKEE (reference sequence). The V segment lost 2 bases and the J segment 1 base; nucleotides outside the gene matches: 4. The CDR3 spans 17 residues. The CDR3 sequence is CASSFRTSGRSYNEQFF. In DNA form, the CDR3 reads TGTGCCAGCAGCTTTAGAACTAGCGGGAGGTCCTACAATGAGCAGTTCTTC. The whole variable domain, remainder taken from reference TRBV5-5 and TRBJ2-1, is DAGVTQSPTHLIKTRGQQVTLRCSPISGHKSVSWYQQVLGQGPQFIFQYYEKEERGRGNFPDRFSARQFPNYSSELNVNALLLGDSALYLCASSFRTSGRSYNEQFFGPGTRLTVL.

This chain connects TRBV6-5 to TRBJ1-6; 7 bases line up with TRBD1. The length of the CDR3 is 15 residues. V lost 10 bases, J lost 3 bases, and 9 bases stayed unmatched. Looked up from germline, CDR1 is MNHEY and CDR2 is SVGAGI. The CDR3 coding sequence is TGTGCCACCACCCAGGGGGACAGCTATAATTCACCCCTCCACTTT. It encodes CATTQGDSYNSPLHF.

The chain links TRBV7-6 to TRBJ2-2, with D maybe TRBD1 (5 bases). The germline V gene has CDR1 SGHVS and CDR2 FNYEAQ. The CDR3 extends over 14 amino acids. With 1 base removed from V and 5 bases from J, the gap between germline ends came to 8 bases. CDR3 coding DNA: TGTGCCAGCAGCTTAGTGGCAGGGACCGGGGAGCTGTTTTTT. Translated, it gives CASSLVAGTGELFF. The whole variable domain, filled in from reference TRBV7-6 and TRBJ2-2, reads GAGVSQSPRYKVTKRGQDVALRCDPISGHVSLYWYRQALGQGPEFLTYFNYEAQQDKSGLPNDRFSAERPEGSISTLTIQRTEQRDSAMYRCASSLVAGTGELFFGEGSRLTVL.

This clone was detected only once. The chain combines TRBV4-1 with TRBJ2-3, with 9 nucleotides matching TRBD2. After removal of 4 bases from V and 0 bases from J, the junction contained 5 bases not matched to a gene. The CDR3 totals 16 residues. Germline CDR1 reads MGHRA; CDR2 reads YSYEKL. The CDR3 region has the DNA TGCGCCAGCAGCCTTCAAACTAGCGGGAGCACAGATACGCAGTATTTT. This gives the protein CASSLQTSGSTDTQYF.

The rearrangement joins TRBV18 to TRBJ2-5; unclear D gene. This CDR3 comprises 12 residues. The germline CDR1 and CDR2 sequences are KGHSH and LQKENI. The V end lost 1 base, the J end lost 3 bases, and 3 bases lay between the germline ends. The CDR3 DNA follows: TGTGCCAGCTCACCACGGGAAGAGACCCAGTACTTC. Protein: CASSPREETQYF.

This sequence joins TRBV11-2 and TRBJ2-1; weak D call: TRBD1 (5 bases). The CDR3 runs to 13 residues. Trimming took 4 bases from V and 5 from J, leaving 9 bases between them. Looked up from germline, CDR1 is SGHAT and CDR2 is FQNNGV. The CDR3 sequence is CASSSIQDNEQFF. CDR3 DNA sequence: TGTGCCAGCAGCTCGATACAGGACAATGAGCAGTTCTTC. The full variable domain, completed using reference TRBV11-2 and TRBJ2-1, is EAGVAQSPRYKIIEKRQSVAFWCNPISGHATLYWYQQILGQGPKLLIQFQNNGVVDDSQLPKDRFSAERLKGVDSTLKIQPAKLEDSAVYLCASSSIQDNEQFFGPGTRLTVL.

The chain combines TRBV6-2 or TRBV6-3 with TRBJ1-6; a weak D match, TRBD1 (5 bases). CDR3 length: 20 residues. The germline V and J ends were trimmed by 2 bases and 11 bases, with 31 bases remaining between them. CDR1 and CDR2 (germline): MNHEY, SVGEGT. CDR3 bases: TGTGCCAGCAGTTACGGGCCAGGGAAGTTTGGAAGGGAGGAAATGCCACCCCTCCACTTT. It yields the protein CASSYGPGKFGREEMPPLHF.

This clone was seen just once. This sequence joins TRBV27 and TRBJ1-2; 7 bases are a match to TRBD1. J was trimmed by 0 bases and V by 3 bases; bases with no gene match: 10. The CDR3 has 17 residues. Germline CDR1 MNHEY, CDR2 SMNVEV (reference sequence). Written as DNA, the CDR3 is TGTGCCAGCAGTTTTAACGACAGGGCCGCCACTAACTATGGCTACACCTTC. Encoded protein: CASSFNDRAATNYGYTF.